Following are 23 T cell receptor beta chains from one sample sequenced in a study of cytomegalovirus exposure and HLA in healthy donors (dated by TCRdb to 2016 to 2017). The method behind the library was the immunoSEQ multiplex PCR assay. For the multiplex PCR, a mixture combining 60 forward primers for TCR Vbeta segments and 13 reverse primers for TCR Jbeta segments was used. Entries here come from immuneACCESS through TCRdb and include only in-frame sequences with V and J called. Some clones fail to appear in such tables; in the studies checked, an unresolved V gene covers under half of the shortfall, and the cause of the remainder is unknown. This sample comprises just under 95,000 clones, about four fifths of them detected only once. The ten top clones hold approximately 10% of the sample. Sequenced material: PBMCs. Receptors originate from a human donor in good health.

DNA of the CDR3: TGTGCCAGCAGCCAGGGGGCCGGGACTAGTGGCACAGATACGCAGTATTTT. Amino acid sequence: CASSQGAGTSGTDTQYF. The chain employs TRBV4-2 and TRBJ2-3; TRBD2 agrees at 8 bases. The germline CDR1 and CDR2 sequences are LGHNA and YNFKEQ. J was trimmed by 1 base and V by 3 bases; bases with no gene match: 9. The CDR3 length is 17 residues.

The genes are TRBV7-8 and TRBJ2-7; 8 nucleotides line up with TRBD2. CDR3 length: 17 residues. With 1 base clipped from V and 4 bases from J, the junction kept 12 bases outside the gene matches. CDR1 and CDR2 (germline): SGHVS, FQNEAQ. CDR3 nucleotides: TGTGCCAGCAGCTTAGAACTTGGAACGGGGGGGGTGTACGAGCAGTACTTC. As protein: CASSLELGTGGVYEQYF.

J is TRBJ1-6 and V is TRBV29-1, with a tentative D call TRBD1 (6 bases). V was cut by 6 bases and J by 7 bases, with 22 bases left in between. The CDR3 totals 16 residues. Germline loops: CDR1 SQVTM, CDR2 ANQGSEA. CDR3 nucleotide sequence: TGCAGCGTCCAATGGGGCGGGGGCGCGGAGAATTCACCCCTCCACTTT. Translated: CSVQWGGGAENSPLHF.

V usage is TRBV19 and J usage is TRBJ2-3; unclear D gene. The CDR3 spans 13 residues. Per the germline V gene, CDR1 is LNHDA and CDR2 is SQIVND (reference sequence). V dropped 3 bases and J dropped 0 bases, with 4 bases sitting between them. CDR3: CASSMASTDTQYF. DNA for the CDR3: TGTGCCAGTAGTATGGCTAGCACAGATACGCAGTATTTT.

The chain recombines TRBV6-1 with TRBJ2-2; 7 positions agree with TRBD1. Germline loops: CDR1 MNHNS, CDR2 SASEGT. The ends lost 1 base at V and 1 base at J; junction bases unmatched: 0. CDR3 size: 15 residues. CDR3 nucleotide sequence: TGTGCCAGCAGTGAAGGGGACAGGAACACCGGGGAGCTGTTTTTT. As protein: CASSEGDRNTGELFF.

The chain employs TRBV28 and TRBJ2-2, with 7 nucleotides matching TRBD2. The CDR3 covers 13 residues. Germline V lookup: CDR1 MDHEN, CDR2 SYDVKM. V was pared by 5 bases and J by 6 bases, with 3 bases of the junction left unmatched. The CDR3 loop reads CASSRSGPGELFF. The CDR3, as DNA: TGTGCCAGCAGTCGTAGCGGGCCCGGGGAGCTGTTTTTT.

The DNA of the CDR3 is TGTGCCAGCCGTACAGGGGGGGCGGTTTCGTTGGAGACCCAGTACTTC. Protein: CASRTGGAVSLETQYF. V usage is TRBV27 and J usage is TRBJ2-5; perhaps TRBD1 as D (8 bases). CDR1 is MNHEY, CDR2 SMNVEV, per germline (reference sequence). V shed 8 bases and J shed 5 bases, with 24 bases lying between them. The CDR3 is 16 residues long.

This sequence joins TRBV29-1 and TRBJ2-7; D is perhaps TRBD1 (6 bases). CDR1 is SQVTM, CDR2 ANQGSEA, per germline. V dropped 7 bases and J dropped 6 bases, with 22 bases sitting between them. The CDR3 covers 14 residues. CDR3 protein: CSAVKNLGTTEQYF. CDR3 nucleotides: TGCAGCGCTGTTAAAAACCTTGGGACAACCGAGCAGTACTTC.

This clone was seen only once. This rearrangement joins TRBV7-9 to TRBJ2-7, with 9 positions matching TRBD1. Germline CDR1 is SEHNR and CDR2 is FQNEAQ (reference sequence). The CDR3 extends over 17 amino acids. V shed 5 bases, J shed 4 bases, and the junction held 15 bases outside the gene matches. This CDR3 is CASSPQRSETGGYEQYF. CDR3 coding DNA: TGTGCCAGCAGCCCCCAGCGGTCGGAGACAGGGGGTTACGAGCAGTACTTC.

V gene TRBV6-1 combines with J gene TRBJ1-2, with D possibly TRBD1 on 6 matching bases. From germline, CDR1 is MNHNS and CDR2 SASEGT. The CDR3 covers 14 residues. Trimming took off 4 bases at V and 6 bases at J, with 15 bases between the two ends. The CDR3: CASSALGGQNGYTF. DNA for the CDR3: TGTGCCAGCAGTGCCCTCGGGGGGCAAAATGGCTACACCTTC.

This chain uses TRBV18 with TRBJ1-3, with a possible D match to TRBD1 (6 bases). In germline, CDR1 is KGHSH, CDR2 LQKENI. The CDR3 consists of 16 residues. V dropped 3 bases and J dropped 0 bases, with 12 bases sitting between them. The CDR3 protein is CASSPDRQLSGNTIYF. In nucleotides, the CDR3 is TGTGCCAGCTCACCCGACAGGCAACTCTCTGGAAACACCATATATTTT.

This chain links TRBV29-1 with TRBJ1-2, with TRBD1 identical over 7 bases. Germline-derived CDR1 and CDR2 are SQVTM and ANQGSEA. The CDR3 runs to 11 residues. V gave up 5 bases and J gave up 4 bases; unmatched junction bases: 1. CDR3 loop: CSVKGAYGYTF. Written as DNA, the CDR3 is TGCAGCGTTAAGGGGGCCTATGGCTACACCTTC. The whole variable domain, remainder taken from reference TRBV29-1 and TRBJ1-2, is SAVISQKPSRDICQRGTSLTIQCQVDSQVTMMFWYRQQPGQSLTLIATANQGSEATYESGFVIDKFPISRPNLTFSTLTVSNMSPEDSSIYLCSVKGAYGYTFGSGTRLTVV.

The gene calls are TRBV18 and TRBJ1-5; D may be TRBD1 (6 bases). V was shortened by 4 bases and J by 4 bases, with 11 bases between the two germline ends. The germline gives CDR1 KGHSH, CDR2 LQKENI. The CDR3 has 14 amino acids. CDR3 protein: CASSLQGTNQPQHF. The CDR3 nucleotides read TGTGCCAGCTCACTACAGGGAACTAATCAGCCCCAGCATTTT.

This chain joins TRBV2 and TRBJ2-7; 7 nucleotides line up with TRBD1. The CDR3 runs 15 residues. After removal of 5 bases from V and 3 bases from J, the junction contained 10 bases not matched to a gene. CDR1 and CDR2 (germline): SNHLY, FYNNEI. CDR3: CASSTGALPRYEQYF. The DNA for the CDR3 is TGTGCCAGCAGTACAGGGGCTCTACCGCGCTACGAGCAGTACTTC. Filled out from reference TRBV2 and TRBJ2-7, the complete variable domain reads EPEVTQTPSHQVTQMGQEVILRCVPISNHLYFYWYRQILGQKVEFLVSFYNNEISEKSEIFDDQFSVERPDGSNFTLKIRSTKLEDSAMYFCASSTGALPRYEQYFGPGTRLTVT.

The chain is built from TRBV5-4 and TRBJ2-7; no firm D call. Looked up from germline, CDR1 is SGHNT and CDR2 is YYREEE (reference sequence). The germline V and J ends were trimmed by 1 base and 2 bases, with 10 bases remaining between them. The CDR3 runs 14 residues. This CDR3 is CASSLPSTPYEQYF. CDR3 in DNA: TGTGCCAGCAGCTTGCCTTCAACACCCTACGAGCAGTACTTC.

J is TRBJ2-3 and V is TRBV7-9; 12 bases match TRBD1. V shed 1 base, J shed 0 bases, and the junction held 5 bases outside the gene matches. The CDR3 has 18 residues. Germline V CDR1 and CDR2: SEHNR, FQNEAQ (reference sequence). The CDR3 sequence is CASSLDGTGGPSTDTQYF. CDR3 nucleotides: TGTGCCAGCAGCTTAGATGGGACAGGGGGCCCTAGCACAGATACGCAGTATTTT.

The CDR3 sequence: CASSPDSGRAYEQYF. The CDR3 bases are TGTGCCAGCTCACCAGATAGCGGGAGGGCCTACGAGCAGTACTTC. The chain has TRBV18 and TRBJ2-7; TRBD2 aligns across 11 bases. The junction had 2 bases not matched to a gene; V was cut back by 2 bases and J by 2 bases. Looked up from germline, CDR1 is KGHSH and CDR2 is LQKENI. The CDR3 length is 15 residues.

This rearrangement joins TRBV5-1 to TRBJ2-3; TRBD2 aligns across 7 bases. Germline CDR1 and CDR2: SGHRS and YFSETQ. The CDR3 length is 14 residues. Trimming at V came to 5 bases and at J to 3 bases, leaving 6 bases not matched to a gene. CDR3 protein: CASSEAGVTDTQYF. The CDR3 nucleotides are TGCGCCAGCAGTGAGGCGGGAGTTACAGATACGCAGTATTTT.

The sample holds one count of this clone. This CDR3 reads CASRDLRGGSNQPQHF. CDR3 sequence (DNA): TGTGCCAGCAGGGACCTCCGGGGGGGTAGCAATCAGCCCCAGCATTTT. The gene calls are TRBV27 and TRBJ1-5, with a possible D match to TRBD1 (5 bases). V gave up 6 bases and J gave up 0 bases, with 15 bases separating them. CDR1 MNHEY and CDR2 SMNVEV come from the germline V gene (reference sequence). This CDR3 region has 16 residues.

This clone has more than one count but fewer than ten. V gene TRBV9 combines with J gene TRBJ2-5, with D tentatively TRBD2 (6 bases). The germline V gene encodes CDR1 SGDLS and CDR2 YYNGEE. CDR3 size: 12 residues. V lost 0 bases to trimming and J lost 9 bases, with 9 bases between them. The CDR3 here is CASSVDTGAQYF. CDR3 DNA sequence: TGTGCCAGCAGCGTAGATACGGGGGCCCAGTACTTC. The full variable domain, in which reference TRBV9 and TRBJ2-5 provide the parts outside the CDR3, is DSGVTQTPKHLITATGQRVTLRCSPRSGDLSVYWYQQSLDQGLQFLIQYYNGEERAKGNILERFSAQQFPDLHSELNLSSLELGDSALYFCASSVDTGAQYFGPGTRLLVL.

V gene TRBV27 combines with J gene TRBJ2-5, with D possibly being TRBD1 (6 bases). The J call is doubtful: the DNA matches TRBJ2-7 better. The V gene's germline CDR1 is MNHEY and CDR2 SMNVEV (reference sequence). The CDR3 runs to 14 residues. The chain's CDR3 is CASSWGRRGDEQYF. The CDR3 DNA is TGTGCCAGCAGTTGGGGGCGACGGGGTGACGAGCAGTACTTC.

This clone was detected a few times. This rearrangement joins TRBV5-6 to TRBJ2-3, with TRBD2 as a possible D gene (5 bases). CDR3 size: 16 residues. The ends were cut back, 4 bases at V and 1 base at J, with 16 bases in the middle. In germline, CDR1 is SGHDT, CDR2 YYEEEE. CDR3 bases: TGTGCCAGCAGCCCTTCAGGACTTTCGCGCACAGATACGCAGTATTTT. It codes for CASSPSGLSRTDTQYF.

The chain combines TRBV30 with TRBJ1-6; 9 bases map to TRBD1. Germline CDR1 reads GTSNPN; CDR2 reads SVGIG (reference sequence). V trimming: 1 base; J trimming: 4 bases; junction bases outside the gene matches: 5. CDR3 length: 16 amino acids. The CDR3 loop is CAWSGTGDPYNSPLHF. The CDR3 region has the DNA TGTGCCTGGAGTGGGACAGGGGATCCTTATAATTCACCCCTCCACTTT.